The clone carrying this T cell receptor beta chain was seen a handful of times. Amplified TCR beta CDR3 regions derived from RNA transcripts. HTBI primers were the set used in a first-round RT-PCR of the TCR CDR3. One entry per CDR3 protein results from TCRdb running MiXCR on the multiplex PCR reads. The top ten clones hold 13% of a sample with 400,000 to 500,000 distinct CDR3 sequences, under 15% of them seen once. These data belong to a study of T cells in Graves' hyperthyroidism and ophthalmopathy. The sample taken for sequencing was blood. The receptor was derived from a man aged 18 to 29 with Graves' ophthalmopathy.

DNA of the CDR3: TGTGCCAGTACCCAAGGGGGTCTGGAGGACTATGGCTACACCTTC. As protein: CASTQGGLEDYGYTF. The chain uses TRBV19 and TRBJ1-2; TRBD1 might be the D (6 bases). This CDR3 has 15 amino acids. V shed 7 bases and J shed 3 bases, with 18 bases lying between them. The germline CDR1 and CDR2 sequences are LNHDA and SQIVND (reference sequence).